This T cell receptor beta chain was retrieved from a study of blood T cell repertoires in COVID-19. Study at large: Nucleic acid was either cDNA or gDNA, and it came from T cells, B-cell-depleted T cells, or PBMCs.

Cohort assignment relied on participant-reported clinical history. Here immunoSEQ multiplex PCR was the method, and the copy in TCRdb shows in-frame clones only, minus some. The data hold roughly 200,000 clones, with approximately 75% observed a single time. This TCR derives from a man aged 35 to 55 who had recovered from COVID-19. Sequenced sample: PBMCs or T cells enriched from blood (not recorded which).

This CDR3 reads CASSAIGGRNTEAFF. In nucleotides, the CDR3 is TGTGCCAGCAGTGCGATAGGGGGCCGTAACACTGAAGCTTTCTTT. The chain joins TRBV2 to TRBJ1-1, with 7 bases fitting TRBD1. CDR1 SNHLY and CDR2 FYNNEI come from the germline V gene. V lost 4 bases to trimming and J lost 2 bases; unmatched junction nucleotides: 7. CDR3 length: 15 residues.